This TCR beta chain was sequenced in a study of OX40 agonist ivuxolimab in advanced cancers. Study as a whole: Recorded diagnoses for dose-escalation patients were hepatocellular carcinoma, melanoma, renal cell or head and neck cancer. Notes on the study in general: The study observed clonal expansion of CD4+ and CD8+ blood T cells by week 6 at 0.1 to 3.0 mg/kg. Clonal expansion was among the lowest in partial responders at 0.1-3.0 mg/kg, especially CD8+.

This CDR3 spans 13 amino acids. V was clipped by 5 bases and J by 7 bases; unmatched bases: 4. The V gene's germline CDR1 is SEHNR and CDR2 FQNEAQ (reference sequence). Sequencing used immunoSEQ multiplex PCR; TCRdb keeps in-frame clones, though not all of them. The sample contains about 53,000 clones, 70% to 90% of which appear only once. Turning to this clone: Its antigen is not known.

Blood sampling took place at baseline, cycle 4 day 1, and cycle 7 day 1. Here the sequenced sample was CD4+ or CD8+ T cells sorted from blood, taken in a trial of the OX40 agonist ivuxolimab. J is TRBJ1-5 and V is TRBV7-9; 8 bases match TRBD1. The receptor comes from an adult with an advanced solid tumor such as melanoma, head and neck, liver or kidney cancer. CDR3 loop: CASSVTGEQPQHF. CDR3 bases: TGTGCCAGCAGCGTGACAGGGGAACAGCCCCAGCATTTT.